This TCR beta chain comes out of a study of blood T cells in healthy people across ages. The CDR3 is 14 amino acids. Germline V gives CDR1 KGHSH, CDR2 LQKENI. This clonotype appeared a few times. The antigen remains undetermined. Findings and limits, study-wide: From one million sequenced T cells, diversity estimates were lower bounds. The fall in TCR beta diversity per million T cells was roughly linear with age.

Next came a second PCR, run for about 6 to 11 cycles, which used a sample-barcoded 5' primer along with a J-beta primer mix. TCRdb re-called the 5' RACE reads with MiXCR, one entry per CDR3 protein. The sample comprises some 900,000 distinct CDR3 sequences, around 28% of which are singletons, and around 15% rests with the top ten. The rearrangement joins TRBV18 to TRBJ2-5, with a tentative D call TRBD2 (6 bases). The assigned J gene may be wrong: the sequence end matches TRBJ2-7 better. Input material: blood. The receptor's source is an elderly woman in good health. This CDR3 is CASSPGSQDNEQYF. The DNA of the CDR3 is TGTGCCAGCTCACCCGGGAGCCAAGACAACGAGCAGTACTTC.